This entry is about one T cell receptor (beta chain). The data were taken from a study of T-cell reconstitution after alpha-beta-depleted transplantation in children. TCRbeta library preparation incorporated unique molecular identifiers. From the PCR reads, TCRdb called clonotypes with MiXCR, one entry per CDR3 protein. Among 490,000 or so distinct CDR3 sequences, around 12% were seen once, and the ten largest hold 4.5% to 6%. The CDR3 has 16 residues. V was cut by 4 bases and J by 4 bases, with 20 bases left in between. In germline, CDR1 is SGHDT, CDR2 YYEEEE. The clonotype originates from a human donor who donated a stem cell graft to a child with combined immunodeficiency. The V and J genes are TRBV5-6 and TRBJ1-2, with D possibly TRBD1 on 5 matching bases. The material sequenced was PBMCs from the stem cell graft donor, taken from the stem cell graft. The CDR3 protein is CASSRNPGSGGYGYTF. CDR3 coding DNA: TGTGCCAGCAGCCGAAATCCTGGGTCCGGGGGCTATGGCTACACCTTC.